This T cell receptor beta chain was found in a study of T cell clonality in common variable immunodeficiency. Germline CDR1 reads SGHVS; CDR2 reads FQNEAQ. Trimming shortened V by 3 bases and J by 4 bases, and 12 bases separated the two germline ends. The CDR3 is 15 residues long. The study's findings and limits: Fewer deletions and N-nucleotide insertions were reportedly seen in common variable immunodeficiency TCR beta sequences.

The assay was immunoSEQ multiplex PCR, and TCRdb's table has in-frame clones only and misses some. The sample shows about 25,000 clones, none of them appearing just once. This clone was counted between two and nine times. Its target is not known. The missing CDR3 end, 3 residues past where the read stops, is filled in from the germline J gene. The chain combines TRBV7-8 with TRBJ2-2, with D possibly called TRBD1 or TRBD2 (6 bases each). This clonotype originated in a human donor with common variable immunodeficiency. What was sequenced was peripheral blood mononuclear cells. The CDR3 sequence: CASSFAGGGTGELFF. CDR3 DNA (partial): TGTGCCAGCAGCTTTGCCGGAGGGGGCACCGGGGAG.